This T cell receptor (beta chain) was sequenced for a study of blood T cell repertoires in COVID-19. Study details: Donors in the United States, Italy and Spain gave samples during acute or convalescent COVID-19.

Per germline, CDR1 LNHDA and CDR2 SQIVND (reference sequence). There are 17 residues in the CDR3. V lost 6 bases and J lost 0; bases outside the gene matches: 12. Libraries were prepared by immunoSEQ multiplex PCR; TCRdb keeps only in-frame clonotypes and omits some of them. Of about 110,000 clones in the sample, 80% to 90% were seen once. This TCR was recovered from a woman at least 80 years old with active or convalescent COVID-19. The genes are TRBV19 and TRBJ1-2, with 8 nucleotides matching TRBD1. Specimen: peripheral blood. The CDR3 loop is CASSSRQGLLANYGYTF. The CDR3 nucleotides are TGTGCCAGTAGCTCGAGACAGGGGCTTCTCGCTAACTATGGCTACACCTTC.